These 24 T cell receptor beta chains share one sample of origin, sequenced in a study of T cells in Graves' hyperthyroidism and ophthalmopathy. RNA transcripts gave rise to amplified TCR beta CDR3 regions. The TCR CDR3 first-round RT-PCR relied on the HTBI primer set. TCRdb called the multiplex PCR reads again in MiXCR, with one record for every CDR3 protein. The data hold about 640,000 distinct CDR3 sequences, with under 25% observed a single time. Sequences were obtained from blood. The receptor set was obtained from a man aged 25-45 years with Graves' ophthalmopathy.

The chain links TRBV7-9 to TRBJ2-1, with no clear D. V lost 5 bases and J 3 bases, leaving 8 bases between the germline ends. Germline CDR1 reads SEHNR; CDR2 reads FQNEAQ (reference sequence). This CDR3 contains 13 residues. The CDR3 protein is CASSTRYYNEQFF. Written as DNA, the CDR3 is TGTGCCAGCAGCACCCGCTACTACAATGAGCAGTTCTTC. The full variable domain, its missing parts supplied by reference TRBV7-9 and TRBJ2-1, is DTGVSQNPRHKITKRGQNVTFRCDPISEHNRLYWYRQTLGQGPEFLTYFQNEAQLEKSRLLSDRFSAERPKGSFSTLEIQRTEQGDSAMYLCASSTRYYNEQFFGPGTRLTVL.

This clonotype was observed a handful of times. This sequence joins TRBV12-3 or TRBV12-4 and TRBJ2-3; D unresolved. The CDR3 is made up of 14 amino acids. Trimming left V 4 bases short and J 2 bases short, with 10 bases between. The CDR3 DNA follows: TGTGCCAGCAGTTGGGCCAGAGCCACAGATACGCAGTATTTT. This translates into CASSWARATDTQYF.

This clonotype appeared a few times. V and J are TRBV11-2 and TRBJ2-5; no clear D. The CDR3 contains 13 residues. Deletions cut 4 bases from V and 5 bases from J, with 11 bases between. Germline V lookup: CDR1 SGHAT, CDR2 FQNNGV. CDR3: CASSSHTRETQYF. In DNA form, the CDR3 reads TGTGCCAGCAGCTCCCATACCCGGGAGACCCAGTACTTC.

V and J are TRBV6-5 and TRBJ2-5; D may be TRBD2 (5 bases). Germline V lookup: CDR1 MNHEY, CDR2 SVGAGI. The germline V and J ends were trimmed by 2 bases and 9 bases, with 16 bases remaining between them. The length of the CDR3 is 14 residues. In DNA form, the CDR3 reads TGTGCCAGCAGTTACATGGCGGGTGCGCCGGCCCAGTACTTC. Protein sequence: CASSYMAGAPAQYF.

This clonotype has only a few counts. The chain is built from TRBV28 and TRBJ1-2, with a possible D match to TRBD1 (5 bases). CDR3 length: 14 residues. The V end was cut by 2 bases, the J end by 8 bases, with 15 bases between. Germline lookup yields CDR1 MDHEN and CDR2 SYDVKM. Here the CDR3 reads CASSLRQPARGYTF. The CDR3 nucleotides read TGTGCCAGCAGTTTACGACAGCCCGCCCGGGGCTACACCTTC.

This chain joins TRBV29-1 and TRBJ1-2; TRBD1 matches 10 bases. Germline values: CDR1 SQVTM, CDR2 ANQGSEA. After removal of 6 bases from V and 8 bases from J, the junction contained 3 bases not matched to a gene. The CDR3 covers 11 residues. In DNA form, the CDR3 reads TGCAGCGTCGACAGGGGGCGAGGCTACACCTTC. Translated, it gives CSVDRGRGYTF.

V gene TRBV13 combines with J gene TRBJ1-4; D might be TRBD1 (6 bases). This CDR3 is 16 amino acids long. Germline values: CDR1 PRHDT, CDR2 FYEKMQ (reference sequence). V was cut by 0 bases and J by 4 bases, with 12 bases left in between. The CDR3 nucleotides are TGTGCCAGCAGCTTAGGCGGGGGGGCCTTTAATGAAAAACTGTTTTTT. It yields the protein CASSLGGGAFNEKLFF.

The chain links TRBV6-9 to TRBJ1-2; TRBD1 agrees at 9 bases. Trimming at V came to 3 bases and at J to 7 bases, leaving 3 bases not matched to a gene. The CDR3 is made up of 13 amino acids. The V gene's germline CDR1 is MNHGY and CDR2 SVAAGI. The DNA of the CDR3 is TGTGCCAGCAGTTACCCGGGACAGGGTGGCTACACCTTC. Its translation: CASSYPGQGGYTF.

The table lists this clonotype with many counts. The chain carries TRBV7-3 and TRBJ2-5, with 9 bases identical to TRBD1. CDR3 length equals 15 residues. The V segment lost 3 bases and the J segment 1 base; nucleotides outside the gene matches: 3. Germline V gives CDR1 SGHTA, CDR2 FQGTGA. The CDR3 DNA follows: TGTGCCAGCAGCTTCGGGACAGGGCCCCAAGAGACCCAGTACTTC. This codes for CASSFGTGPQETQYF.

This clonotype was picked up a small number of times. Here the CDR3 DNA reads TGTGCCAGCACCGCGGACAGGAGATTGGGTGAAGCTTTCTTT. Its protein product is CASTADRRLGEAFF. The genes are TRBV5-8 and TRBJ1-1, with 7 bases aligning to TRBD1. This CDR3 is 14 amino acids long. The junction had 12 bases not matched to a gene; V was cut back by 6 bases and J by 7 bases. Germline-derived CDR1 and CDR2 are SGHTS and YDEGEE.

Remarks on this clonotype: A much larger clonotype is one base distant, so this may be a read error. This sequence joins TRBV7-2 and TRBJ2-3; 8 positions agree with TRBD2. The CDR3 is made up of 16 amino acids. From germline, CDR1 is SGHTA and CDR2 FQGNSA. The CDR3 bases are TGTGCCAACAGCTTCGCCGAGGACGGGAGGGCCGGGACGCAGTATTTT. It specifies CANSFAEDGRAGTQYF. Complete variable domain (other parts from reference TRBV7-2 and TRBJ2-3): GAGVSQSPSNKVTEKGKDVELRCDPISGHTALYWYRQSLGQGLEFLIYFQGNSAPDKSGLPSDRFSAERTGGSVSTLTIQRTQQEDSAVYLCANSFAEDGRAGTQYFGPGTRLTVL.

This clonotype was counted only a few times. The rearrangement joins TRBV5-1 to TRBJ2-3, with 13 bases matching TRBD2. The V gene end was trimmed by 2 bases and the J gene end by 3 bases; junction bases not matched to a gene: 3. CDR1 and CDR2 from the germline V gene are SGHRS and YFSETQ. The CDR3 is 16 residues long. As DNA, the CDR3 is TGCGCCAGCAGCTTCGGGACTAGCGGGACAACAGATACGCAGTATTTT. Its protein is CASSFGTSGTTDTQYF.

Many counts were recorded for this clonotype. This chain links TRBV18 with TRBJ2-1, with D perhaps given as TRBD1 or TRBD2 (5 bases each). The CDR3 sequence is 12 residues long. Germline CDR1 KGHSH, CDR2 LQKENI. Trimming cost V 1 base and J 10 bases, with 8 bases left between them. This CDR3 is CASSPREGEQFF. CDR3 coding DNA: TGTGCCAGCTCACCACGCGAGGGGGAGCAGTTCTTC.

This clonotype was recorded a few times. The V call is TRBV28, the J call TRBJ2-2; TRBD2 matches 10 bases. CDR1 and CDR2 from the germline V gene are MDHEN and SYDVKM. This CDR3 is 16 amino acids long. The V and J ends lost 6 bases and 1 base, in that order; junction bases with no gene match: 5. The CDR3 protein is CASSYSGRKNTGELFF. The CDR3 DNA follows: TGTGCCAGCAGCTATAGCGGGAGGAAGAACACCGGGGAGCTGTTTTTT. Full variable domain (rest looked up from reference TRBV28 and TRBJ2-2): DVKVTQSSRYLVKRTGEKVFLECVQDMDHENMFWYRQDPGLGLRLIYFSYDVKMKEKGDIPEGYSVSREKKERFSLILESASTNQTSMYLCASSYSGRKNTGELFFGEGSRLTVL.

The chain uses TRBV11-3 and TRBJ2-2; D may match TRBD1 or TRBD2 (6 bases each). The germline V gene encodes CDR1 SGHNT and CDR2 YENEEA. The V and J ends lost 0 bases and 5 bases respectively, with 19 bases between them. This CDR3 has 18 amino acids. CDR3: CASSLDKWGAVGTGELFF. CDR3 nucleotide sequence: TGTGCCAGCAGCTTAGACAAGTGGGGGGCTGTCGGAACCGGGGAGCTGTTTTTT.

This clonotype was found many times. The J gene is TRBJ2-7, the V gene TRBV11-2; no clear D gene. The germline V gene encodes CDR1 SGHAT and CDR2 FQNNGV. CDR3 size: 12 residues. Trimming stripped 5 bases from V and 2 bases from J, with 7 bases between. The CDR3 bases are TGTGCCAGCAGCCTTACCACCTACGAGCAGTACTTC. Amino acid sequence: CASSLTTYEQYF.

The J gene is TRBJ1-5, the V gene TRBV6-1; D remains unclear. The CDR3 sequence is 13 residues long. V was cut by 5 bases and J by 6 bases, with 11 bases left in between. From germline, CDR1 is MNHNS and CDR2 SASEGT. DNA of the CDR3: TGTGCCAGCAGTCGATCCATAATTCAGCCCCAGCATTTT. This codes for CASSRSIIQPQHF.

The gene calls are TRBV20-1 and TRBJ2-1, with TRBD2 matching 11 bases. This CDR3 has 14 residues. Looked up from germline, CDR1 is DFQATT and CDR2 is SNEGSKA (reference sequence). Trimming took 7 bases from V and 12 from J; bases not matched to a gene: 14. CDR3: CSVRGASGRMAQFF. The CDR3 DNA is TGCAGTGTAAGGGGGGCTAGCGGGAGGATGGCGCAGTTCTTC.

This clonotype occurred a few times. This sequence joins TRBV28 and TRBJ2-3; D call uncertain. The CDR3 has 15 residues. Germline CDR1 reads MDHEN; CDR2 reads SYDVKM. V lost 6 bases and J lost 0, with 13 bases in between. The CDR3 protein is CASSLGDPSTDTQYF. CDR3 bases: TGTGCCAGCAGCTTGGGCGACCCGAGCACAGATACGCAGTATTTT. The complete variable domain, with remaining parts taken from reference TRBV28 and TRBJ2-3, reads DVKVTQSSRYLVKRTGEKVFLECVQDMDHENMFWYRQDPGLGLRLIYFSYDVKMKEKGDIPEGYSVSREKKERFSLILESASTNQTSMYLCASSLGDPSTDTQYFGPGTRLTVL.

The V gene is TRBV30, the J gene TRBJ1-6; D may be TRBD1 (6 bases). Germline lookup yields CDR1 GTSNPN and CDR2 SVGIG (reference sequence). This CDR3 is 17 amino acids long. Trimming took off 3 bases at V and 7 bases at J, with 22 bases between the two ends. The CDR3 here is CAWSDPLEGHQNSPLHF. The DNA of the CDR3 is TGTGCCTGGAGCGACCCTCTCGAGGGACACCAGAATTCACCCCTCCACTTT.

This chain links TRBV18 with TRBJ2-5, with 8 bases lining up with TRBD2. Germline trimming cut 6 bases from V and 2 bases from J; bases unmatched to any gene: 14. Looked up from germline, CDR1 is KGHSH and CDR2 is LQKENI. The length of the CDR3 is 17 residues. The CDR3 DNA sequence: TGTGCCAGCTCCCTGGGGCTAGCGGGCCCCGGGCAAGAGACCCAGTACTTC. Residues: CASSLGLAGPGQETQYF.

Comments on this clonotype: The junction does not match germline at one end; this may be a read error. The chain carries TRBV19 and TRBJ1-3, with a weak D call TRBD1 (6 bases). Germline V CDR1 and CDR2: LNHDA, SQIVND (reference sequence). The CDR3 runs 15 residues. Here the CDR3 reads CASSVGQNTGNAIYF. The CDR3 coding sequence is TGTGCCAGTAGTGTCGGACAGAACACTGGAAACGCCATATATTTT.

The rearrangement uses TRBV10-1 and TRBJ2-1; the match to TRBD2 covers 8 bases. This CDR3 has 12 amino acids. The V gene's germline CDR1 is WNHNN and CDR2 SYGVQD (reference sequence). J gave up 12 bases and V 8 bases, and 9 bases lay outside the gene matches. CDR3 nucleotide sequence: TGCGCCAGCCGGGAAGCGGGAGATCCGCAGTTCTTC. Its protein product is CASREAGDPQFF.

This clonotype has a handful of counts. The chain recombines TRBV24-1 with TRBJ2-3, with D tentatively TRBD1 (5 bases). The CDR3 extends over 14 amino acids. Trimming left V 5 bases short and J 4 bases short, with 12 bases between. Germline assignment: CDR1 KGHDR and CDR2 SFDVKD. CDR3 protein: CATSGKGISDTQYF. CDR3 nucleotides: TGTGCCACCAGTGGGAAGGGGATCTCAGATACGCAGTATTTT.